The clone carrying this T cell receptor beta chain showed up just a few times. What it binds is unknown. Measured with immunoSEQ multiplex PCR; TCRdb has only the in-frame clones, and not every one. In the table there are over 130,000 clones, approximately 86% of which are singletons. Germline CDR1 is LNHNV and CDR2 is YYDKDF (reference sequence). This CDR3 comprises 15 residues. Between the trimmed V and J ends, which lost 0 bases and 4 bases, there was a span of 10 bases. The source of the sample is a study of T cell responses to AZD1222 COVID-19 vaccine. Regarding the study as a whole: Along spike, vaccine-associated CD4 TCRs were found throughout, with dominance at 160-218 and 743-854.

The rearrangement links TRBV15 to TRBJ1-3; the D is unclear. The material sequenced was peripheral blood, taken on day 0 of AZD1222 vaccination. This receptor was obtained from an adult in good health. The CDR3 here is CATSRDQAQGNTIYF. As DNA, the CDR3 is TGTGCCACCAGCAGAGATCAAGCACAGGGAAACACCATATATTTT.